This TCR beta chain stems from a study of OX40 agonist ivuxolimab in advanced cancers. The study in broad terms: Ivuxolimab was a fully human IgG2 agonistic monoclonal antibody targeting the costimulatory receptor OX40 (CD134). Intravenous ivuxolimab was administered to patients every 2 weeks at six dose levels: 0.01, 0.1, 0.3, 1.5, 3 and 10 mg/kg. Of the roughly 52 dose-escalation patients, hepatocellular carcinoma was present in approximately 20, melanoma in some 15, renal cell carcinoma in 9 and head and neck cancer in 9. In the dose-escalation cohort, more than 80% of patients were male, and the mean age was 60 years with a range of roughly 20 to 85. Patients were allowed to have had prior anti-PD-1, anti-PD-L1 or anti-CTLA-4 therapy, and approximately 39% of the dose-escalation patients had been treated with checkpoint inhibitors. Partial responses occurred in three dose-escalation patients: two with cutaneous melanoma and one with hepatocellular carcinoma. Peripheral TCRbeta sequencing was intended to test whether TCR sequence diversity was altered and clonal T-cell expansion was caused by ivuxolimab. The monotherapy dose-escalation portion (N ≈ 50 patients) of the phase I ivuxolimab trial is reported in the paper. What the study reported, not specific to this receptor: After ivuxolimab, more expanded clones were found on average in CD8+ T cells than in CD4+ T cells. Antigen specificity was not determined for the clonally expanded peripheral T cells. In the 0.1-3.0 mg/kg groups, partial responders had among the lowest normalized peripheral clonal expansion, particularly in CD8+ T cells. Low levels of normalized T-cell clonal expansion were also seen in some nonresponding patients. Clonal expansion of both CD4+ and CD8+ blood T cells was observed from baseline to week 6 at doses 0.1 to 3.0 mg/kg.

The trial excluded patients who had a history of autoimmune disease or who were on systemic immunosuppression. In every dose cohort, peripheral blood was drawn for TCR sequencing at baseline, cycle 4 day 1, and cycle 7 day 1. Samples came from an open-label, multicenter, first-in-human phase I dose-escalation trial of ivuxolimab. Adults with locally advanced or metastatic head and neck squamous cell, hepatocellular, melanoma or renal cell carcinoma were enrolled in the trial. Before TCR sequencing, CD4+ and CD8+ T cells were separately sorted from peripheral blood. For sequencing of the TCRbeta CDR3 region, genomic DNA was extracted from the sorted cells. The immunoSEQ Assay was used for sequencing of TCRbeta CDR3 regions. The immuneACCESS repertoire file appears here via TCRdb, limited to in-frame rearrangements. These files lack a portion of the clones; in checked studies, under half of the deficit traces to unresolved V genes, and the cause of the others is not known. Within this sample are around 35,000 clones, with about 81% of them counted one time only. The ten largest clonotypes hold roughly 13% of the sample.

From its cysteine to its phenylalanine, the CDR3 spans 14 amino acids. Only the CDR3 DNA stays, 42 bases, in frame from base 1. In the germline V gene, CDR1 corresponds to SGHTA and CDR2 to FQGTGA. The V end gives up 4 bases and the J end 4 bases, leaving 2 bases in the junction not matched to a gene. Turning to this clone: Its antigen is still unknown. Base qualities are not recorded, but no much larger clone differs from it by a single base.

The rearranged segments are TRBV7-3 and TRBJ2-4; 9 bases in the junction line up with TRBD1. The sample here was CD4+ or CD8+ T cells sorted from blood, taken in a trial of the OX40 agonist ivuxolimab. The TCR comes from an adult with an advanced solid tumor such as melanoma, head and neck, liver or kidney cancer. CDR3 protein: CASSSGQGKNIQYF. Here is the DNA: TGTGCCAGCAGCTCGGGACAGGGTAAAAACATTCAGTACTTC.